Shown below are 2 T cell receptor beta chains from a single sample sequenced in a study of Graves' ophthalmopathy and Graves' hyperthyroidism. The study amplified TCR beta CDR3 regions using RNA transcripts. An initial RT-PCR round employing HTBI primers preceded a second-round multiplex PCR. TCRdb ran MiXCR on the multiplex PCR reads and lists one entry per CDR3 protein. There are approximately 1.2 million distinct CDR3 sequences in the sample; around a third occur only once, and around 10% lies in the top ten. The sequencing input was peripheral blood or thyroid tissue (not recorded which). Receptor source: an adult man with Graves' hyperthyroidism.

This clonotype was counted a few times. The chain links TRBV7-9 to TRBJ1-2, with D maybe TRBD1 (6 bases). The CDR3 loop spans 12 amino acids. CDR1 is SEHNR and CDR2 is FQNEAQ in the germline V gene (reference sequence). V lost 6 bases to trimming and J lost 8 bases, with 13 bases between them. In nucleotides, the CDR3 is TGTGCCAGCAGACCGGGGGGCGAGGGCTACACCTTC. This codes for CASRPGGEGYTF.

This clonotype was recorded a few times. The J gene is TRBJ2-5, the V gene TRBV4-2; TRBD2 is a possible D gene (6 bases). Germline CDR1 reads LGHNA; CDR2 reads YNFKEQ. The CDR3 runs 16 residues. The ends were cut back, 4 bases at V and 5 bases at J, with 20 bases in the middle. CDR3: CASSPQVGRGGETQYF. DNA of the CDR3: TGTGCCAGCAGCCCCCAGGTCGGGCGGGGCGGTGAGACCCAGTACTTC.